This T cell receptor (beta chain) was identified in a study of T cell responses to AZD1222 COVID-19 vaccine. Measured with immunoSEQ multiplex PCR; TCRdb has only the in-frame clones, and not every one. In the table there are some 81,000 clones, about 86% of which are singletons. Findings and caveats of the study: Researchers report vaccine-associated CD4 TCRs spanning spike, with dominance at 160-218 and 743-854. The donor cohort was predominantly white British with a female majority, and clonal diversity may have been underestimated.

Comments on this clone: The antigen remains unidentified.

This sequence originates from an adult who received the AZD1222 COVID-19 vaccine. Sequenced here: peripheral blood, sampled 28 days after the second AZD1222 dose.

This chain's CDR3 is CASSYPVGTGSSIQYF. The CDR3 nucleotides are TGTGCCAGCAGTTACCCGGTGGGGACAGGGTCCAGCATTCAGTACTTC. V is TRBV6-6 and J is TRBJ2-4; TRBD1 agrees at 9 bases. The CDR3 totals 16 residues. The germline V gene has CDR1 MNHNY and CDR2 SVGAGI (reference sequence). J gave up 9 bases and V 2 bases, and 11 bases lay outside the gene matches.